The source of this T cell receptor (beta chain) is a study of blood T cell repertoires in COVID-19. At the level of the study: Samples representing acute and convalescent COVID-19 were sourced from the United States, Italy and Spain. From T cells, B-cell-depleted T cells, or PBMCs came the material, which was cDNA or gDNA.

Original analysis: Amplified reference gene primers provided the basis for estimating nucleated cell counts. Generated by immunoSEQ multiplex PCR, the TCRdb table keeps only in-frame clones and is missing some. The V and J calls and clone size were taken over from that table, and D and trimming were inferred from the DNA. The repertoire holds around 140,000 clones, with about 70% as singletons. This clone has more than one count but fewer than ten. V dropped 2 bases and J dropped 3 bases, with 11 bases sitting between them. This CDR3 has 15 residues. CDR1 and CDR2 (germline): LNHDA, SQIVND (reference sequence).

The source is a woman between 65 and 79 years old with acute or convalescent COVID-19. Sequenced sample: peripheral blood. V usage is TRBV19 and J usage is TRBJ1-5; the D gene is possibly TRBD1 (5 bases). The CDR3 loop reads CASSIQGKNNQPQHF. The CDR3 nucleotides read TGTGCCAGTAGTATACAGGGAAAAAACAATCAGCCCCAGCATTTT.